The source of this T cell receptor (beta chain) is a study of PD-1 blockade in classical Hodgkin lymphoma. Time point given: cycle 4 day 1 (C4D1), after less than seven weeks of nivolumab. Autologous stem cell transplantation was followed by relapse in every patient, and brentuximab vedotin exposure varied. Patients showed best responses of complete response, partial response or progressive disease. Sequencing was performed with immunoSEQ multiplex PCR; in TCRdb, only in-frame clones are kept and a portion is missing. The profile shows some 17,000 clones, around two thirds of them singletons. Study-level results: In newly diagnosed patients, baseline TCR diversity was reportedly below that of healthy donors. Still unresolved is the cause of the repertoire differences, which may be disease activity or prior therapy.

A word on this clone: Its antigen remains unidentified.

This CDR3 comprises 16 residues. CDR1 and CDR2 from the germline V gene are PRHDT and FYEKMQ (reference sequence). J lost 2 bases, V lost 5 bases, and 3 bases had no gene match. The chain recombines TRBV13 with TRBJ2-7; 16 nucleotides line up with TRBD2. The clonotype comes from a human donor with classical Hodgkin lymphoma. Material: peripheral blood mononuclear cells (PBMCs), obtained before the fourth cycle of nivolumab. This CDR3 reads CASSPGTSGRAYEQYF. The CDR3 DNA reads as TGTGCCAGCAGCCCTGGGACTAGCGGGAGGGCCTACGAGCAGTACTTC.